The 12 T cell receptor beta chains below all came from one sample that was sequenced in a study of cytomegalovirus exposure and HLA in healthy donors. The primer mix had 60 Vbeta and 13 Jbeta primers. The data were produced by immunoSEQ multiplex PCR, yet TCRdb's version contains in-frame clones alone and is incomplete. The sample has roughly 150,000 clones, more than 70% seen once. Sequences were obtained from PBMCs. Receptors originate from a male donor in good health and CMV-seronegative.

This chain links TRBV5-4 with TRBJ1-2; a possible D gene is TRBD1 (6 bases). The V gene lost 3 bases and the J gene lost 6 bases, with 15 bases spanning the gap. The CDR3 has 14 amino acids. CDR1 SGHNT and CDR2 YYREEE come from the germline V gene (reference sequence). This CDR3 reads CASSSGTRLDGYTF. The DNA for the CDR3 is TGTGCCAGCAGCTCCGGGACACGGCTCGATGGCTACACCTTC. Drawing the rest from reference TRBV5-4 and TRBJ1-2, the complete variable domain is ETGVTQSPTHLIKTRGQQVTLRCSSQSGHNTVSWYQQALGQGPQFIFQYYREEENGRGNFPPRFSGLQFPNYSSELNVNALELDDSALYLCASSSGTRLDGYTFGSGTRLTVV.

This clone was detected only a few times. V is TRBV4-3 and J is TRBJ2-1, with TRBD1 matching 10 bases. Germline values: CDR1 LGHNA, CDR2 YSLEER. The CDR3 length is 13 residues. The junction had 7 bases not matched to a gene; V was cut back by 9 bases and J by 8 bases. CDR3 region: CARDRGGYDEQFF. CDR3 DNA: TGCGCCAGGGACAGGGGGGGATACGATGAGCAGTTCTTC.

The rearrangement uses TRBV7-2 and TRBJ1-1; 9 bases match TRBD1. The CDR3 length is 14 residues. V trimming: 7 bases; J trimming: 7 bases; junction bases outside the gene matches: 10. Germline lookup yields CDR1 SGHTA and CDR2 FQGNSA. The CDR3 loop is CASNEDRGQHEAFF. The CDR3 nucleotides are TGTGCCAGCAACGAGGACAGGGGCCAACATGAAGCTTTCTTT.

The rearrangement uses TRBV7-9 and TRBJ2-1; possibly TRBD2 for D (6 bases). In germline, CDR1 is SEHNR, CDR2 FQNEAQ (reference sequence). The V and J ends lost 3 bases and 0 bases respectively, with 18 bases between them. The CDR3 length is 18 residues. In DNA form, the CDR3 reads TGTGCCAGCAGCTTGGCCCGAATGGGGGGTTCCTCCTACAATGAGCAGTTCTTC. Encoded protein: CASSLARMGGSSYNEQFF.

This clone was seen a handful of times. This CDR3 reads CASSSGYRELNEKLFF. CDR3 nucleotides: TGTGCCAGTAGTTCCGGATACAGGGAACTTAATGAAAAACTGTTTTTT. This sequence joins TRBV19 and TRBJ1-4; tentatively, D is TRBD1 (6 bases). Germline V CDR1 and CDR2: LNHDA, SQIVND (reference sequence). The CDR3 is made up of 16 amino acids. Trimming left V 5 bases short and J 4 bases short, with 17 bases between.

This chain uses TRBV19 with TRBJ1-2, with a tentative D call TRBD1 (5 bases). V dropped 1 base and J dropped 7 bases, with 19 bases sitting between them. The CDR3 extends over 16 amino acids. The germline CDR1 and CDR2 sequences are LNHDA and SQIVND (reference sequence). The CDR3 is CASSIAQQAIGAGYTF. The CDR3, as DNA: TGTGCCAGTAGTATAGCGCAGCAAGCTATAGGGGCTGGCTACACCTTC.

The gene calls are TRBV2 and TRBJ1-1; tentatively, D is TRBD1 (6 bases). V lost 6 bases and J lost 3, with 17 bases in between. The germline gives CDR1 SNHLY, CDR2 FYNNEI. This CDR3 contains 15 residues. CDR3 DNA: TGTGCCAGCAGCCTTTTACAGGGAGGGGACACTGAAGCTTTCTTT. It translates to CASSLLQGGDTEAFF.

This chain links TRBV11-2 with TRBJ2-7; D uncertain. This CDR3 region has 13 residues. The germline V gene encodes CDR1 SGHAT and CDR2 FQNNGV. Deletions cut 0 bases from V and 3 bases from J, with 6 bases between. The CDR3 coding sequence is TGTGCCAGCAGCTTAGAGGCAGGCTACGAGCAGTACTTC. It translates to CASSLEAGYEQYF.

The chain combines TRBV7-2 with TRBJ1-6, with 11 bases fitting TRBD1. V lost 4 bases to trimming and J lost 9 bases; unmatched junction nucleotides: 5. The CDR3 loop spans 15 amino acids. Germline CDR1 reads SGHTA; CDR2 reads FQGNSA. CDR3 residues: CASSSGQGARSPLHF. CDR3 nucleotide sequence: TGTGCCAGCAGCTCCGGACAGGGGGCTCGTTCACCCCTCCACTTT.

CDR3 DNA: TGTGCCAGCAGGGAGGACAGGGAAAACAATGAGCAGTTCTTC. Translated, it gives CASREDRENNEQFF. The chain carries TRBV5-4 and TRBJ2-1, with 8 bases that match TRBD1. The ends lost 5 bases at V and 5 bases at J; junction bases unmatched: 6. This CDR3 contains 14 residues. Germline V gene sequence: CDR1 SGHNT, CDR2 YYREEE (reference sequence).

Worth noting for this clone: Other nucleotide sequences from this sample produce the same CDR3. The chain employs TRBV28 and TRBJ2-7; a weak D match, TRBD2 (6 bases). V lost 3 bases and J 4 bases, leaving 7 bases between the germline ends. This CDR3 region has 12 residues. From germline, CDR1 is MDHEN and CDR2 SYDVKM. CDR3 sequence: CASSLAGYEQYF. Written as DNA, the CDR3 is TGTGCCAGCAGTTTGGCGGGGTACGAGCAGTACTTC.

The genes are TRBV6-1 and TRBJ1-1; TRBD1 is a possible D gene (5 bases). CDR1 is MNHNS and CDR2 is SASEGT in the germline V gene. This CDR3 comprises 15 residues. V was pared by 0 bases and J by 7 bases, with 15 bases between. CDR3 residues: CASSEAGGVGGEAFF. CDR3 nucleotides: TGTGCCAGCAGTGAAGCGGGAGGGGTCGGGGGTGAAGCTTTCTTT.